The clone carrying this TCR beta chain was counted ten times or more. The antigen is unknown. In TCRdb, the PCR reads were re-called with MiXCR into one record per CDR3 protein. The data hold about 32,000 distinct CDR3 sequences, with around 50% observed a single time. The data belong to a study of esophageal squamous cell carcinoma under preoperative chemotherapy. Whole-study context: Both tumor-infiltrating lymphocytes and peripheral blood T cells had their TCR repertoires profiled.

As for time point: after preoperative PTX-NDP chemotherapy. Study findings and constraints: Post-treatment tumor-infiltrating lymphocytes appeared partly derived from peripheral T cells migrating into the tumor.

Sampling was conducted from a patient given preoperative chemotherapy. The TCR was taken from a human donor with esophageal squamous cell carcinoma. The donor label of this sample is uncertain.

Here the CDR3 reads CASRNLWGGNTEAFF. In DNA form, the CDR3 reads TGTGCCAGCAGAAACCTTTGGGGCGGCAACACTGAAGCTTTCTTT. The chain recombines TRBV6-1 with TRBJ1-1; D may be TRBD1 (5 bases). This CDR3 has 15 residues. Germline-derived CDR1 and CDR2 are MNHNS and SASEGT. The V end was cut by 6 bases, the J end by 2 bases, with 16 bases between.